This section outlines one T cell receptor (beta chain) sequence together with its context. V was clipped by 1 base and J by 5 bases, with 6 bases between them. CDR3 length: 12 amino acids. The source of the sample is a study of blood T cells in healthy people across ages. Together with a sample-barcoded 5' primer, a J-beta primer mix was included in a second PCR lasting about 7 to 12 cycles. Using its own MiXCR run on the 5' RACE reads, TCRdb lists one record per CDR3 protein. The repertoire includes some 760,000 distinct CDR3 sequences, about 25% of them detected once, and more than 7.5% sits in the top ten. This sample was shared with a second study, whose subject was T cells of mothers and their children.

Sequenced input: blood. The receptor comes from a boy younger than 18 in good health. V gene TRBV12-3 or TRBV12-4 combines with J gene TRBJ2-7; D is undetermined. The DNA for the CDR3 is TGTGCCAGCAGTTTAGGTTATCACGAGCAGTACTTC. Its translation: CASSLGYHEQYF.